Listed below are T cell receptor beta chains from one sample, sequenced in a study of technical replicates of blood from a handful of donors. TCRdb's table, derived via immunoSEQ multiplex PCR, lists solely in-frame clones and lacks some. Of roughly 70,000 clones listed, 93% are singletons. The sample was T cells isolated from PBMCs. The receptor set was obtained from a human donor in good health. The conserved cysteine and the conserved F or W are not part of the CDR3 here. Fields, in order: CDR3 length, V gene, J gene, CDR3 protein.

11	TRBV2	TRBJ1-1	ASSALLVSEAF
10	TRBV27	TRBJ2-1	ATLDLGNEQF
12	TRBV19	TRBJ2-7	ASSTVRGAYEQY
14	TRBV19	TRBJ1-2	ASSIDRTEGNYGYT
10	TRBV9	TRBJ1-2	ASSVEGYGYT
14	TRBV6-5	TRBJ2-1	ASSYSSQGQGMWQF
12	TRBV7-6	TRBJ2-7	ASSSPGLAHEQY
10	TRBV11-3	TRBJ1-2	ASTTGGAGYT
12	TRBV19	TRBJ2-5	ASSIGTGEETQY
14	TRBV11-2	TRBJ2-5	ASSLGGLNPKETQY
11	TRBV27	TRBJ2-5	ASSWDRKETQY
10	TRBV7-9	TRBJ2-1	ASSGSRDEQF
13	TRBV15	TRBJ1-2	ATSMLSARSYGYT
14	TRBV19	TRBJ1-2	ASSISPLYQGDGYT
12	TRBV6-5	TRBJ1-5	ASSLQGRNQPQH
13	TRBV4-1	TRBJ2-7	ASSQDTQGVYEQY
13	TRBV7-9	TRBJ2-5	ASSLGLAGGETQY
10	TRBV4-1	TRBJ2-1	ASSQDQNEQF
11	TRBV6-5	TRBJ2-1	ASREGLYNEQF
16	TRBV15	TRBJ2-1	ATSRKHYTGGLNSEQF
13	TRBV6-5	TRBJ2-5	ASSSLGADQETQY
12	TRBV4-1	TRBJ2-7	ASSNSGTSYEQY
10	TRBV5-4	TRBJ1-5	ASSLTGGPQH
15	TRBV4-2	TRBJ2-7	ASSRGLAGALFLEQY
10	TRBV28	TRBJ1-1	ASRIGQKGEF
11	TRBV29-1	TRBJ1-1	SVFGQGLTEAF
13	TRBV5-4	TRBJ2-1	ASNLRAREYNEQF
12	TRBV30	TRBJ1-5	AWSVPGTNQPQH
13	TRBV6-1	TRBJ2-2	ASTRKREGPGELF
10	TRBV19	TRBJ2-3	ASSGNPDTQY
15	TRBV13	TRBJ2-5	ASSQMTSGGRGETQY
11	TRBV12-5	TRBJ2-7	ASGPGGAYEQY
13	TRBV2	TRBJ1-5	ASSQGVSSNQPQH
12	TRBV7-9	TRBJ1-4	ASSLDATNEKLF
14	TRBV19	TRBJ1-1	ASSIDPDRGETEAF
13	TRBV27	TRBJ2-7	ASSLSHIFSYEQY
9	TRBV11-1	TRBJ2-5	ASSSKETQY
12	TRBV11-2	TRBJ2-5	ASSLRRSQETQY
13	TRBV6-5	TRBJ1-6	ASNRQSSYNSPLH
17	TRBV28	TRBJ2-5	ASSLLGPRSGQTEETQY
13	TRBV7-9	TRBJ2-5	ASSHLGREAETQY
13	TRBV11-3	TRBJ2-7	ASSLEGSSSYEQY
17	TRBV5-6	TRBJ2-3	ASSLLGTATSGSGDTQY
12	TRBV5-4	TRBJ1-1	ASSLQGNPPTAF
14	TRBV7-9	TRBJ2-7	ASSGGQGSISYEQY
10	TRBV15	TRBJ2-3	ATSRDRIAEY
14	TRBV28	TRBJ2-2	ASSFGPGVFTGELF
15	TRBV7-9	TRBJ1-3	ASSLLRGSTSGNTIY
11	TRBV28	TRBJ1-1	ASSLYTNTEAF
13	TRBV5-1	TRBJ1-3	ASSLWGGSGNTIY
13	TRBV7-2	TRBJ2-7	ASSPGGKKSYEQY
13	TRBV28	TRBJ2-7	ASRYRDLPTYEQY
11	TRBV30	TRBJ1-1	AWSGNRETEAF